Here is one T cell receptor (beta chain) with its context. Per germline, CDR1 SGHVS and CDR2 FQNEAQ. Deletions cut 5 bases from V and 1 base from J, with 8 bases between. The CDR3 is 13 residues long. The data stem from a study of T cells after yellow fever vaccination. TCRdb ran MiXCR on the 5' RACE reads and lists one entry per CDR3 protein. The sample consists of about 580,000 distinct CDR3 sequences, about a sixth of them appearing once. The rearrangement links TRBV7-8 to TRBJ1-2, with unresolved D. The sequencing here drew on PBMCs, taken around 5 days after the first yellow fever vaccination. The receptor's source is a man aged 18 to 29 who received the YFV17D yellow fever vaccine. CDR3 sequence reads: CASSPDINYGYTF. The CDR3 DNA follows: TGTGCCAGCAGCCCAGACATTAACTATGGCTACACCTTC. The variable domain in full, with the rest retrieved from reference TRBV7-8 and TRBJ1-2, is GAGVSQSPRYKVAKRGQDVALRCDPISGHVSLFWYQQALGQGPEFLTYFQNEAQLDKSGLPSDRFFAERPEGSVSTLKIQRTQQEDSAVYLCASSPDINYGYTFGSGTRLTVV.